What follows are 27 T cell receptor beta chains derived from one specimen sequenced in a study of tumor and adjacent non-tumor tissue in lung cancer. This sample's RNA came from whole unsorted tissue. This non-tumor lung sample came from over 3 cm beyond the tumor edge. The library came from three nested PCR rounds adapted from ARM-PCR protocols. TCRdb re-derived calls from the multiplex PCR reads in MiXCR, one entry per CDR3 protein. Here the sample spans almost 75,000 distinct CDR3 sequences, 65% to 75% being singletons. Specimen: distant non-tumor lung tissue. The receptors shown here come from a woman between 50 and 59 years old with non-small cell lung cancer.

This clonotype was seen just once. The junction differs from germline at one of its ends, possibly a read error. This chain connects TRBV20-1 to TRBJ1-2, with TRBD1 as a possible D gene (6 bases). The germline V gene has CDR1 DFQATT and CDR2 SNEGSKA (reference sequence). The CDR3 is made up of 14 amino acids. CDR3 sequence: CIAGRDMANYGYTF. CDR3 bases: TGCATTGCTGGACGGGACATGGCTAACTATGGCTATACCTTC.

This clonotype was counted many times. The V gene is TRBV5-6, the J gene TRBJ2-1; 11 nucleotides match TRBD1. The junction had 8 bases not matched to a gene; V was cut back by 3 bases and J by 6 bases. Germline CDR1 SGHDT, CDR2 YYEEEE. This CDR3 has 16 amino acids. The CDR3 DNA reads TGTGCCAGCAGCTGGACAGGGGGCCACCCATTCAATGAGCAGTTCTTC. This sequence encodes CASSWTGGHPFNEQFF.

The chain employs TRBV6-2 or TRBV6-3 and TRBJ1-1; possible D gene TRBD1, 5 bases. The germline V gene has CDR1 MNHEY and CDR2 SVGEGT. CDR3 length: 15 residues. V was trimmed by 5 bases and J by 3 bases, leaving 16 bases between them. The CDR3: CASSGDRDWYTEAFF. DNA for the CDR3: TGTGCCAGCAGTGGTGATAGGGACTGGTACACTGAAGCTTTCTTT.

This clonotype was found many times. V usage is TRBV4-1 and J usage is TRBJ1-5; D gene uncertain. Germline V gene lookup returns CDR1 MGHRA and CDR2 YSYEKL. V gave up 1 base and J gave up 0 bases, with 10 bases separating them. The CDR3 is 16 residues long. The CDR3 DNA follows: TGCGCCAGCAGCCAAGCTGGGCGCGGTAGCAATCAGCCCCAGCATTTT. Residues: CASSQAGRGSNQPQHF.

Points on this clonotype: A junction boundary mismatches the germline segment, possibly from a read error. The V call is TRBV19, the J call TRBJ2-5; D may be TRBD2 (6 bases). The germline V gene has CDR1 LNHDA and CDR2 SQIVND (reference sequence). The CDR3 sequence is 14 residues long. The CDR3 bases are TGTGCCATTAGTGCGGGACCCGGAGAGGAGACCCAGTACTTC. Translating it yields CAISAGPGEETQYF.

Remarks on this clonotype: A much larger clone sits a single nucleotide away, making a read error possible. This chain connects TRBV11-2 to TRBJ2-2, with a weak D call TRBD2 (5 bases). The V gene's germline CDR1 is SGHAT and CDR2 FQNNGV. CDR3 length: 13 amino acids. DNA of the CDR3: TGTACCAGCACCTCCTTCGACACCGGGGAGCCGTTTTTT. Amino acid sequence: CTSTSFDTGEPFF.

The chain recombines TRBV28 with TRBJ2-1, with 8 bases aligning to TRBD1. Trimming removed 0 bases from V and 8 bases from J; junction bases left unmatched: 6. CDR1 MDHEN and CDR2 SYDVKM come from the germline V gene. CDR3 length: 15 amino acids. CDR3 region: CASSLWDRVVHEQFF. Here the CDR3 DNA reads TGTGCCAGCAGTTTATGGGACAGGGTCGTTCATGAGCAGTTCTTC.

V and J are TRBV20-1 and TRBJ2-7, with D perhaps TRBD1 (6 bases). Germline V gene sequence: CDR1 DFQATT, CDR2 SNEGSKA (reference sequence). Trimming took 4 bases from V and 7 from J, leaving 23 bases between them. CDR3 size: 15 residues. CDR3 coding DNA: TGCAGTGCTAACGAACAGGGAATCCTAAGTAGTGAGCAGTACTTC. Amino acids: CSANEQGILSSEQYF.

This sequence joins TRBV5-1 and TRBJ2-1; D uncertain. Germline CDR1 SGHRS, CDR2 YFSETQ. This CDR3 is built from 16 residues. Trimming pared 6 bases from V and 5 bases from J, leaving 21 bases between. In DNA form, the CDR3 reads TGCGCCAGCACCCCACTCGACGGATTGGTTCACAATGAGCAGTTCTTC. This codes for CASTPLDGLVHNEQFF.

V gene TRBV29-1 combines with J gene TRBJ2-7; 7 positions agree with TRBD1. The germline V gene has CDR1 SQVTM and CDR2 ANQGSEA. This CDR3 spans 12 amino acids. The CDR3 here is CSVVGGSYEQYV. Here the CDR3 DNA reads TGCAGCGTTGTAGGGGGCTCCTACGAGCAGTATGTC.

Comments on this clonotype: It is likely a read error, because the conserved phenylalanine at the end of the CDR3 is missing. The chain joins TRBV6-1 to TRBJ1-5; D unclear. Germline V gives CDR1 MNHNS, CDR2 SASEGT. V lost 3 bases, J lost 8 bases, and 11 bases lay in between. This CDR3 is 13 amino acids long. CDR3 DNA sequence: TGTGCCAGCAGTGATTATGGTGATGAGCCCCAGCATTCT. Translating it yields CASSDYGDEPQHS.

CDR3 amino acids: CASSPRTGSSGANVLTF. CDR3 coding DNA: TGTGCCAGCTCGCCCCGAACAGGGAGCTCTGGGGCCAACGTCCTGACTTTC. This chain uses TRBV18 with TRBJ2-6; TRBD1 might be the D (6 bases). Per the germline V gene, CDR1 is KGHSH and CDR2 is LQKENI. V lost 6 bases to trimming and J lost 0 bases, with 15 bases between them. There are 17 residues in the CDR3.

Of note for this clonotype: The germline gene is not matched at one end of the junction; a read error may be the cause. This sequence joins TRBV10-2 and TRBJ2-7; possibly TRBD1 for D (7 bases). The length of the CDR3 is 15 residues. Germline CDR1 is WSHSY and CDR2 is SAAADI. CDR3 region: CASSLGAGGKNEKYF. CDR3 DNA: TGCGCCAGCAGTTTAGGGGCAGGGGGGAAGAACGAGAAGTACTTC.

This clonotype was observed a handful of times. An end of the junction does not agree with germline; a read error may underlie this. The chain is built from TRBV11-2 and TRBJ2-3; D is possibly TRBD1 (5 bases). The CDR3 sequence is 13 residues long. The germline gives CDR1 SGHAT, CDR2 FQNNGV. CDR3 nucleotides: TGTGCCAGCAGCTTGGGGCCCTCCGGTACGCAATATTTT. Translating gives CASSLGPSGTQYF.

Note on this clonotype: At one boundary the junction diverges from the germline segment, which might be a read error. The chain employs TRBV7-8 and TRBJ2-6; 8 nucleotides line up with TRBD1. CDR1 SGHVS and CDR2 FQNEAQ come from the germline V gene. The CDR3 totals 17 residues. This CDR3 reads CASSRGLGNSGADVLTF. The CDR3 DNA reads TGTGCCAGCTCCAGGGGGCTCGGCAACTCTGGGGCCGACGTCCTGACTTTC.

The chain recombines TRBV24-1 with TRBJ2-1, with 8 positions matching TRBD2. The J segment lost 4 bases and the V segment lost 5 bases, leaving 6 bases of the junction unmatched. Germline values: CDR1 KGHDR, CDR2 SFDVKD. The CDR3 spans 15 residues. The CDR3 DNA follows: TGTGCCACCAGTGTCGTAGCGGGACTTTACAATGAGCAGTTCTTC. This gives the protein CATSVVAGLYNEQFF.

Comments on this clonotype: A read error is possible here, since a much larger clone lies one base away. The V and J genes are TRBV29-1 and TRBJ2-7; 7 bases map to TRBD1. This CDR3 spans 14 amino acids. The germline V gene has CDR1 SQVTM and CDR2 ANQGSEA. CDR3 nucleotide sequence: TGCAGCGTTTCCCCGGCAGGGGGTTCCTACGAGCACTACTTC. Its translation is CSVSPAGGSYEHYF.

The count of this clonotype is one. A read error is likely, as this CDR3 ends without the conserved phenylalanine or tryptophan. The gene calls are TRBV20-1 and TRBJ2-3, with 12 bases identical to TRBD2. After removal of 7 bases from V and 0 bases from J, the junction contained 11 bases not matched to a gene. This CDR3 is built from 17 residues. CDR1 and CDR2 (germline): DFQATT, SNEGSKA (reference sequence). The CDR3 sequence is CSVGGPGTSGSTDTQYS. The CDR3 bases are TGCAGTGTAGGGGGCCCCGGGACTAGCGGGAGCACAGATACGCAGTATTCT.

The V gene is TRBV29-1, the J gene TRBJ1-4, with a tentative D call TRBD1 (5 bases). The CDR3 sequence is 14 residues long. Germline V gene lookup returns CDR1 SQVTM and CDR2 ANQGSEA. V shed 0 bases and J shed 7 bases, with 12 bases lying between them. The CDR3 sequence: CSVEEVRGGEKLFF. CDR3 coding DNA: TGCAGCGTTGAAGAAGTCCGGGGGGGTGAAAAACTGTTTTTT.

With regard to this clonotype: One end of the junction varies from germline; a read error may be responsible. This chain joins TRBV24-1 and TRBJ2-5, with no clear D. CDR3 length: 14 amino acids. From germline, CDR1 is KGHDR and CDR2 SFDVKD. CDR3 amino acids: CATSDSVGQESQYF. The CDR3 DNA reads as TGTGCCACCAGTGATTCTGTGGGCCAAGAGAGCCAGTACTTC.

With regard to this clonotype: At one boundary the junction diverges from the germline segment, which might be a read error. This rearrangement joins TRBV11-1 to TRBJ1-1; D is undetermined. The CDR3 contains 14 residues. Germline CDR1 and CDR2: SGHAT and FQDESV (reference sequence). The CDR3 loop reads CASSFEELNTEAFF. CDR3 nucleotide sequence: TGTGCTAGCAGCTTCGAGGAGTTGAACACTGAAGCTTTCTTT.

About this clonotype: One end of the junction is discordant with germline, which a read error may explain. The gene calls are TRBV30 and TRBJ2-5; tentative D call: TRBD2 (6 bases). CDR3 length equals 13 residues. Germline assignment: CDR1 GTSNPN and CDR2 SVGIG (reference sequence). The CDR3 coding sequence is TGCGCCTGGATTCCTGGGACTCAAGTGACCCAGTACTTC. The encoded protein is CAWIPGTQVTQYF.

V and J are TRBV11-2 and TRBJ1-1; D ambiguous. Germline V gives CDR1 SGHAT, CDR2 FQNNGV. The CDR3 is 14 residues long. V lost 3 bases and J lost 7, with 15 bases in between. CDR3 sequence (DNA): TGTGCCAGCAGCTTTAACGAGTCGGGGAGTGAAGCTTTCTTT. The encoded protein is CASSFNESGSEAFF. The full variable domain, its missing parts supplied by reference TRBV11-2 and TRBJ1-1, is EAGVAQSPRYKIIEKRQSVAFWCNPISGHATLYWYQQILGQGPKLLIQFQNNGVVDDSQLPKDRFSAERLKGVDSTLKIQPAKLEDSAVYLCASSFNESGSEAFFGQGTRLTVV.

For this clonotype: The CDR3 does not close with the conserved phenylalanine or tryptophan, likely indicating a read error. This rearrangement joins TRBV4-2 to TRBJ2-5; perhaps TRBD2 as D (6 bases). The CDR3 consists of 16 residues. The V gene's germline CDR1 is LGHNA and CDR2 YNFKEQ. Trimming removed 0 bases from V and 4 bases from J, with 15 bases in between. This CDR3 reads CASSQDRSEGTETQYI. CDR3 bases: TGTGCCAGCAGCCAAGATCGGTCGGAGGGGACAGAGACCCAGTACATC.

The V call is TRBV11-2, the J call TRBJ2-3, with 7 bases fitting TRBD2. The CDR3 extends over 16 amino acids. Trimming removed 7 bases from V and 3 bases from J; junction bases left unmatched: 13. Germline CDR1 reads SGHAT; CDR2 reads FQNNGV. CDR3 in amino acids: CASNEGLSGCTDTQYF. In nucleotides, the CDR3 is TGTGCCAGCAATGAGGGACTATCGGGATGTACAGATACGCAGTATTTT.

The sample holds a few counts of this clonotype. The junction differs from germline at one of its ends, possibly a read error. This chain links TRBV11-2 with TRBJ2-1; tentative D call: TRBD2 (5 bases). CDR3 size: 15 residues. In germline, CDR1 is SGHAT, CDR2 FQNNGV. The CDR3 DNA follows: TGTGCCAGTAGCTCAGGTGGGAGTTCCTACAATGAGCAGTTCTTC. It is translated as CASSSGGSSYNEQFF.

V gene TRBV21-1 combines with J gene TRBJ1-1. TRBV21-1 is a pseudogene locus. This CDR3 contains 18 residues. The CDR3 loop reads CASSKERKDNSMNTEAFF. DNA for the CDR3: TGTGCCAGCAGCAAAGAGAGAAAAGACAACTCAATGAACACTGAAGCTTTCTTT.